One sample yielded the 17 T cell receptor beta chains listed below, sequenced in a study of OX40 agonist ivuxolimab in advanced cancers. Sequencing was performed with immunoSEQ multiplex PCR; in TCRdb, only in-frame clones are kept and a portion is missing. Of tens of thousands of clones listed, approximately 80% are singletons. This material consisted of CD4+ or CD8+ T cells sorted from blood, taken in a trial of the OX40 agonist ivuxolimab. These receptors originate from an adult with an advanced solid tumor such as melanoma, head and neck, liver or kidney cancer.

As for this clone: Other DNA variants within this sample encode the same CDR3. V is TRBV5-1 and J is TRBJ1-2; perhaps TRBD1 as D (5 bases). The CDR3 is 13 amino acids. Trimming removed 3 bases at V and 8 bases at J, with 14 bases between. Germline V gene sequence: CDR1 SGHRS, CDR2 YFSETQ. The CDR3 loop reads CASSSGTAGGYTF. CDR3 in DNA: TGCGCCAGCAGCTCGGGGACGGCGGGGGGCTACACCTTC.

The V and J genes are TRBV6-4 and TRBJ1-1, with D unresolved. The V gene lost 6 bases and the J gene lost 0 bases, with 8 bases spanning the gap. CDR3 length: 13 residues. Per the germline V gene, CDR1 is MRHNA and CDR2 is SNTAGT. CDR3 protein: CASSPELNTEAFF. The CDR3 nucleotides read TGTGCCAGCAGCCCGGAGCTGAACACTGAAGCTTTCTTT.

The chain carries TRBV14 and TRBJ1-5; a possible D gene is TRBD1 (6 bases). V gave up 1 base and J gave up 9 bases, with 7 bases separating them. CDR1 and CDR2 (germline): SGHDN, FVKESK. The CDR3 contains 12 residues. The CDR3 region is CASSQARGPQHF. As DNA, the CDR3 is TGTGCCAGCAGCCAAGCCAGGGGGCCCCAGCATTTT.

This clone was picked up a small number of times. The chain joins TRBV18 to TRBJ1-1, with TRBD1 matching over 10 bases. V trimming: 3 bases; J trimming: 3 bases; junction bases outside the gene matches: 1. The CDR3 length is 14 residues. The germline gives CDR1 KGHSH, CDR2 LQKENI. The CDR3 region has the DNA TGTGCCAGCTCACCGGACAGGGGGGACACTGAAGCTTTCTTT. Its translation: CASSPDRGDTEAFF.

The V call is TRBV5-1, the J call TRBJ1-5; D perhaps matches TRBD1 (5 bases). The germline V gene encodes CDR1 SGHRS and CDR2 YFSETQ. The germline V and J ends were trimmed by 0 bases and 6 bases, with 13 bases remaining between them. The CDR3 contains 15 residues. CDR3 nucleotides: TGCGCCAGCAGCTTGGATGGGGGGGATTTTCAGCCCCAGCATTTT. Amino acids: CASSLDGGDFQPQHF.

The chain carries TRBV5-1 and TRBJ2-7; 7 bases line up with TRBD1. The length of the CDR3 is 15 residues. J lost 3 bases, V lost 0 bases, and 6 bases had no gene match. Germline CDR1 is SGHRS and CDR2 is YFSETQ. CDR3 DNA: TGCGCCAGCAGCTTGGGGCCAGGGGGAATCTACGAGCAGTACTTC. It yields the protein CASSLGPGGIYEQYF. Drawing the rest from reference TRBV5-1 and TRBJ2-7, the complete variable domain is KAGVTQTPRYLIKTRGQQVTLSCSPISGHRSVSWYQQTPGQGLQFLFEYFSETQRNKGNFPGRFSGRQFSNSRSEMNVSTLELGDSALYLCASSLGPGGIYEQYFGPGTRLTVT.

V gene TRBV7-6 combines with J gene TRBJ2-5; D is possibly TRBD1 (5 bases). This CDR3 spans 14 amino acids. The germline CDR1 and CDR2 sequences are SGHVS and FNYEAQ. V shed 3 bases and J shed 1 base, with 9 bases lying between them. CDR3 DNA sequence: TGTGCCAGCAGCTTTGGGCAGGGCCAAGAGACCCAGTACTTC. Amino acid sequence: CASSFGQGQETQYF.

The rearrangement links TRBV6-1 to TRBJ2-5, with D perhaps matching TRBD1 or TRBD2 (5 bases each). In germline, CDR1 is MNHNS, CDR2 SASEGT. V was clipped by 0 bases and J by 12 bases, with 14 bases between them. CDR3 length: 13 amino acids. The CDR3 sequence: CASSEARFGTEYF. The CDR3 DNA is TGTGCCAGCAGTGAAGCCCGATTTGGGACGGAGTACTTC.

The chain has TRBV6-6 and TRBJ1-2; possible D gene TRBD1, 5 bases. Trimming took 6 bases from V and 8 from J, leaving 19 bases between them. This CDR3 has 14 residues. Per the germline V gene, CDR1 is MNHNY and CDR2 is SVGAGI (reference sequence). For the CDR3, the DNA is TGTGCCAGCAGGACCGGGACGGACCTATCCGGCTACACCTTC. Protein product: CASRTGTDLSGYTF.

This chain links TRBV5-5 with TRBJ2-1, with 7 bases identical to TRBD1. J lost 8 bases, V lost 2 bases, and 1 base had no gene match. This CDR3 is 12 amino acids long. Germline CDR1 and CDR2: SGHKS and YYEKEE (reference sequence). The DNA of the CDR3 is TGTGCCAGCAGCTTTACAGGGGATGAGCAGTTCTTC. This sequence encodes CASSFTGDEQFF. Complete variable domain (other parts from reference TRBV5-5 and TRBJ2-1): DAGVTQSPTHLIKTRGQQVTLRCSPISGHKSVSWYQQVLGQGPQFIFQYYEKEERGRGNFPDRFSARQFPNYSSELNVNALLLGDSALYLCASSFTGDEQFFGPGTRLTVL.

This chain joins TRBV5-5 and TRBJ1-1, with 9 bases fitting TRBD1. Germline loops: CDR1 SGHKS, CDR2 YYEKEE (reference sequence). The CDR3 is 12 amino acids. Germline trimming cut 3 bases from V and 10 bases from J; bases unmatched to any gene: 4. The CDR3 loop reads CASSSGTGRAFF. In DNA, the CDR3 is TGTGCCAGCAGCTCTGGGACAGGGAGAGCTTTCTTT.

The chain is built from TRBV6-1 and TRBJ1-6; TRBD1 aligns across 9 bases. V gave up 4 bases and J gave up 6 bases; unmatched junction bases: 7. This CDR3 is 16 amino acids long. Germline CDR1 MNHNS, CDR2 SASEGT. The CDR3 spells CASSAVGQGGNSPLHF. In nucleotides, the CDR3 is TGTGCCAGCAGTGCCGTGGGACAGGGTGGTAATTCACCCCTCCACTTT.

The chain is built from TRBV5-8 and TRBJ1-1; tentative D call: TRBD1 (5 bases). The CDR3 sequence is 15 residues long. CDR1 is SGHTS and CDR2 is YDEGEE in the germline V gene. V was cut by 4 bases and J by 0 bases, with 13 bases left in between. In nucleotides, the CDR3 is TGTGCCAGCAGCCACTTCAGGGCGGTGAACACTGAAGCTTTCTTT. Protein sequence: CASSHFRAVNTEAFF. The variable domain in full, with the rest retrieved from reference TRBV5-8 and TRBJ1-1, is EAGVTQSPTHLIKTRGQQATLRCSPISGHTSVYWYQQALGLGLQFLLWYDEGEERNRGNFPPRFSGRQFPNYSSELNVNALELEDSALYLCASSHFRAVNTEAFFGQGTRLTVV.

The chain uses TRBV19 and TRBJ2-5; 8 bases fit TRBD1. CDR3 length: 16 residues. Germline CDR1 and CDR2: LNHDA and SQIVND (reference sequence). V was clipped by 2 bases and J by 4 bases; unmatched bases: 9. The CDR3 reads CASSILRQGARETQYF. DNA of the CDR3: TGTGCCAGTAGTATACTCCGCCAGGGGGCCCGAGAGACCCAGTACTTC.

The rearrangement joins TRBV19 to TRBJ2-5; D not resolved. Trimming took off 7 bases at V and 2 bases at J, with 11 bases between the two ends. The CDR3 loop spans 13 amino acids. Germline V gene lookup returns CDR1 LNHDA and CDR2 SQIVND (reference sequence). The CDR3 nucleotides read TGTGCCAGTAACAAGGACGGGCAAGAGACCCAGTACTTC. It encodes CASNKDGQETQYF. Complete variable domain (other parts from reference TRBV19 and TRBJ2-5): DGGITQSPKYLFRKEGQNVTLSCEQNLNHDAMYWYRQDPGQGLRLIYYSQIVNDFQKGDIAEGYSVSREKKESFPLTVTSAQKNPTAFYLCASNKDGQETQYFGPGTRLLVL.

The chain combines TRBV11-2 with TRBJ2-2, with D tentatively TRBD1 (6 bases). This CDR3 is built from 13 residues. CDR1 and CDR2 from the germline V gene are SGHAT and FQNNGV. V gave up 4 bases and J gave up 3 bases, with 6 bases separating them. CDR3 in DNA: TGTGCCAGCAGCTACAGGGACACCGGGGAGCTGTTTTTT. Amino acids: CASSYRDTGELFF.

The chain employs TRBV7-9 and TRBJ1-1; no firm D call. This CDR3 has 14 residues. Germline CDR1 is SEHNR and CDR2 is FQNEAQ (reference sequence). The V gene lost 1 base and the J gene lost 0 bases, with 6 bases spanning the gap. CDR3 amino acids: CASSLGRMNTEAFF. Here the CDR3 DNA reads TGTGCCAGCAGCTTAGGCCGTATGAACACTGAAGCTTTCTTT.